These 9 T cell receptor beta chains share one sample of origin, sequenced in a study of T cell repertoires in cytomegalovirus infection. These receptors are not linked to any known antigen. TCRdb called the reads again in MiXCR, with one record for every CDR3 protein. Of hundreds of thousands of distinct CDR3 sequences in the sample, about 33% were seen once. The input for sequencing was cultured PBMCs, taken from culture after CMV antigen stimulation. These receptors all stem from a human donor in good health (CMV status not recorded). Some clones in this sample may be carry-over from other donors' samples.

As concerns this clonotype: This may arise from a read error, as a much more abundant clone is one base away. The chain couples TRBV7-2 to TRBJ2-5, with unresolved D. CDR3 size: 16 residues. V dropped 0 bases and J dropped 1 base, with 12 bases sitting between them. In germline, CDR1 is SGHTA, CDR2 FQGNSA. The CDR3 DNA follows: TGTGCCAGCAGCTTAGCGCGGCATTGGTCCCAAGAGACCCAGTACTTC. Amino acid sequence: CASSLARHWSQETQYF.

Only a few counts were recorded for this clonotype. This chain links TRBV7-9 with TRBJ2-3, with 12 bases that match TRBD1. The CDR3 loop spans 16 amino acids. Germline lookup yields CDR1 SEHNR and CDR2 FQNEAQ (reference sequence). V dropped 5 bases and J dropped 4; count of bases not matched to a gene: 7. The CDR3 coding sequence is TGTGCCAGCAGCCCCTGGGACAGGGGGCGGCCAGATACGCAGTATTTT. Translating gives CASSPWDRGRPDTQYF.

This clonotype was recorded once. This chain uses TRBV7-9 with TRBJ2-7; 8 bases map to TRBD2. There are 13 residues in the CDR3. From germline, CDR1 is SEHNR and CDR2 FQNEAQ (reference sequence). V was pared by 6 bases and J by 11 bases, with 12 bases of the junction left unmatched. In DNA form, the CDR3 reads TGTGCCAGCAGGACGCGAAGCCAGGGACTAGAGTACTTC. Protein sequence: CASRTRSQGLEYF.

The genes are TRBV2 and TRBJ1-5; no reliable D call. The CDR3 loop spans 14 amino acids. Deletions cut 4 bases from V and 0 bases from J, with 7 bases between. CDR1 and CDR2 (germline): SNHLY, FYNNEI. CDR3 loop: CASSVSHSNQPQHF. The CDR3 DNA sequence: TGTGCCAGCAGTGTGAGTCATAGCAATCAGCCCCAGCATTTT.

This clonotype was counted a few times. The chain combines TRBV4-3 with TRBJ2-1; no clear D gene. CDR3 length equals 14 residues. The V and J ends lost 1 base and 3 bases respectively, with 7 bases between them. The germline gives CDR1 LGHNA, CDR2 YSLEER. CDR3 region: CASSQALDYNEQFF. CDR3 DNA sequence: TGCGCCAGCAGCCAAGCCCTTGACTACAATGAGCAGTTCTTC.

The sample holds a few counts of this clonotype. For the CDR3, the DNA is TGTGCCAGCAGGCCGTCGGGGGGAAAGAATGAGCAGTTCTTC. Its translation is CASRPSGGKNEQFF. The chain uses TRBV6-2 or TRBV6-3 and TRBJ2-1; the match to TRBD2 covers 7 bases. CDR1 is MNHEY, CDR2 SVGEGT, per germline. The trim removed 6 bases at V and 7 bases at J, leaving 9 bases unmatched. This CDR3 is 14 amino acids long.

The rearrangement links TRBV28 to TRBJ1-5, with D maybe TRBD1 (6 bases). CDR1 and CDR2 (germline): MDHEN, SYDVKM. The CDR3 totals 14 residues. V was pared by 7 bases and J by 3 bases, with 13 bases between. The CDR3 nucleotides read TGTGCCAGCATAGGGGGTAACCTCAATCAGCCCCAGCATTTT. This codes for CASIGGNLNQPQHF.

This clonotype was found once. This chain uses TRBV4-2 with TRBJ2-5; D not resolved. CDR3 length: 15 amino acids. Germline V gene lookup returns CDR1 LGHNA and CDR2 YNFKEQ. V lost 2 bases, J lost 0 bases, and 10 bases lay in between. The CDR3 DNA sequence: TGTGCCAGCAGCCAATACGACGGTCACCAAGAGACCCAGTACTTC. Its translation: CASSQYDGHQETQYF.

This clonotype was observed a few times. This rearrangement joins TRBV11-3 to TRBJ2-6, with D perhaps being TRBD1 or TRBD2 (5 bases each). This CDR3 is 21 amino acids long. The germline CDR1 and CDR2 sequences are SGHNT and YENEEA. Between the trimmed V and J ends, which lost 3 bases and 1 base, there was a span of 25 bases. The CDR3 protein is CASSLAPPGAFETSGANVLTF. The DNA for the CDR3 is TGTGCCAGCAGCTTGGCCCCCCCCGGGGCATTCGAAACATCTGGGGCCAACGTCCTGACTTTC. Full variable domain (missing parts from reference TRBV11-3 and TRBJ2-6): EAGVVQSPRYKIIEKKQPVAFWCNPISGHNTLYWYLQNLGQGPELLIRYENEEAVDDSQLPKDRFSAERLKGVDSTLKIQPAELGDSAVYLCASSLAPPGAFETSGANVLTFGAGSRLTVL.